The 21 T cell receptor beta chains in this list originate from one sample, sequenced in a study of blood T cell repertoires in COVID-19. Libraries were prepared by immunoSEQ multiplex PCR; TCRdb keeps only in-frame clonotypes and omits some of them. The data hold 100,000 to 150,000 clones, with about 85% observed a single time. Sequenced material: peripheral blood. Receptors were obtained from a man in his forties or fifties with active or convalescent COVID-19.

This clone has just one count. The chain combines TRBV12-3 or TRBV12-4 with TRBJ2-7; 10 bases line up with TRBD1. V shed 3 bases and J 12 bases; nucleotides not matched to a gene: 5. This CDR3 is 12 amino acids long. The CDR3 sequence: CASSFGGQGPYF. In DNA form, the CDR3 reads TGTGCCAGCAGTTTTGGGGGACAGGGGCCGTACTTC.

As regards this clone: One end of the junction varies from germline; a read error may be responsible. The chain links TRBV7-7 to TRBJ2-2, with 12 bases that match TRBD1. The CDR3 has 17 residues. CDR1 and CDR2 (germline): SSHAT, FNYEAQ (reference sequence). CDR3 residues: CASSLEVRDRGPGELFF. The CDR3 DNA reads as TGTGCTAGCAGCTTAGAAGTACGGGACAGGGGGCCCGGGGAGCTGTTTTTT. Complete variable domain (other parts from reference TRBV7-7 and TRBJ2-2): GAGVSQSPRYKVTKRGQDVTLRCDPISSHATLYWYQQALGQGPEFLTYFNYEAQPDKSGLPSDRFSAERPEGSISTLTIQRTEQRDSAMYRCASSLEVRDRGPGELFFGEGSRLTVL.

The gene calls are TRBV5-1 and TRBJ2-5; D perhaps matches TRBD2 (5 bases). The V gene lost 4 bases and the J gene lost 5 bases, with 9 bases spanning the gap. Per germline, CDR1 SGHRS and CDR2 YFSETQ. This CDR3 region has 12 residues. The CDR3 region has the DNA TGCGCCAGCAGCCTACCTAGCGAGACCCAGTACTTC. It codes for CASSLPSETQYF.

The rearrangement joins TRBV4-3 to TRBJ1-2, with 8 bases lining up with TRBD1. V lost 4 bases to trimming and J lost 4 bases; unmatched junction nucleotides: 5. Germline CDR1 reads LGHNA; CDR2 reads YSLEER. The CDR3 totals 14 residues. The CDR3 DNA reads TGCGCCAGCAGCCGGACAGGGCTAGTCTATGGCTACACCTTC. Protein sequence: CASSRTGLVYGYTF.

The gene calls are TRBV6-5 and TRBJ2-3, with 8 bases fitting TRBD2. This CDR3 contains 15 residues. Germline V lookup: CDR1 MNHEY, CDR2 SVGAGI. Trimming removed 6 bases from V and 4 bases from J; junction bases left unmatched: 9. CDR3 DNA: TGTGCCAGCAGCACTACCGGGACTAGTTCAGATACGCAGTATTTT. This codes for CASSTTGTSSDTQYF.

There are a few counts of this clone. The rearrangement joins TRBV14 to TRBJ2-7; TRBD1 agrees at 8 bases. The CDR3 extends over 16 amino acids. V dropped 5 bases and J dropped 3; count of bases not matched to a gene: 12. Germline V gene data show CDR1 as SGHDN and CDR2 as FVKESK. The CDR3 loop reads CASSTQTGGGCYEQYF. DNA for the CDR3: TGTGCCAGCAGCACCCAAACAGGGGGAGGCTGCTACGAGCAGTACTTC.

The chain recombines TRBV19 with TRBJ2-3; 13 bases fit TRBD2. This CDR3 region has 18 residues. The J segment lost 0 bases and the V segment lost 5 bases, leaving 8 bases of the junction unmatched. Germline V gene lookup returns CDR1 LNHDA and CDR2 SQIVND (reference sequence). The CDR3 is CASSSPGLAGSSTDTQYF. CDR3 nucleotide sequence: TGTGCCAGTAGTTCACCGGGACTAGCGGGGTCTAGCACAGATACGCAGTATTTT. The whole variable domain, remainder taken from reference TRBV19 and TRBJ2-3, is DGGITQSPKYLFRKEGQNVTLSCEQNLNHDAMYWYRQDPGQGLRLIYYSQIVNDFQKGDIAEGYSVSREKKESFPLTVTSAQKNPTAFYLCASSSPGLAGSSTDTQYFGPGTRLTVL.

V gene TRBV18 combines with J gene TRBJ1-4; 8 bases fit TRBD1. J lost 7 bases, V lost 0 bases, and 4 bases had no gene match. This CDR3 spans 15 amino acids. Germline V gene data show CDR1 as KGHSH and CDR2 as LQKENI. The CDR3 DNA sequence: TGTGCCAGCTCACCACCGGTAGGACAGGGTGAAAAACTGTTTTTT. It translates to CASSPPVGQGEKLFF.

The V gene is TRBV19, the J gene TRBJ2-1; maybe TRBD2 (7 bases). Germline V gene sequence: CDR1 LNHDA, CDR2 SQIVND (reference sequence). The germline V and J ends were trimmed by 6 bases and 9 bases, with 18 bases remaining between them. The CDR3 runs 14 residues. The CDR3 here is CASSTREGGSEQFF. The CDR3 nucleotides read TGTGCCAGTAGCACGAGGGAGGGGGGAAGTGAGCAGTTCTTC.

This CDR3 is CASSVDQGTSGYTQYF. The CDR3 coding sequence is TGTGCCAGCAGCGTAGATCAGGGGACTAGCGGGTATACGCAGTATTTT. The J gene is TRBJ2-3, the V gene TRBV9; 12 bases line up with TRBD2. V shed 0 bases, J shed 7 bases, and the junction held 6 bases outside the gene matches. CDR1 and CDR2 from the germline V gene are SGDLS and YYNGEE. This CDR3 contains 16 residues.

The chain recombines TRBV19 with TRBJ1-4; 10 nucleotides align to TRBD1. Germline V gene lookup returns CDR1 LNHDA and CDR2 SQIVND (reference sequence). The CDR3 extends over 15 amino acids. With 6 bases clipped from V and 6 bases from J, the junction kept 7 bases outside the gene matches. DNA for the CDR3: TGTGCCAGTAGGACGATCGGGACAGGGGATGAAAAACTGTTTTTT. It encodes CASRTIGTGDEKLFF.

V usage is TRBV30 and J usage is TRBJ2-7; no clear D. Looked up from germline, CDR1 is GTSNPN and CDR2 is SVGIG (reference sequence). The CDR3 extends over 16 amino acids. The ends were cut back, 4 bases at V and 1 base at J, with 20 bases in the middle. The CDR3 spells CAWNERGFGPSYEQYF. As DNA, the CDR3 is TGTGCCTGGAATGAGCGAGGTTTTGGTCCGTCCTACGAGCAGTACTTC.

The chain combines TRBV5-4 with TRBJ1-2; D gene ambiguous. CDR3 length: 14 amino acids. Between the trimmed V and J ends, which lost 6 bases and 3 bases, there was a span of 15 bases. The germline CDR1 and CDR2 sequences are SGHNT and YYREEE (reference sequence). CDR3 coding DNA: TGTGCCAGCACCAAACTGGACGGGGACTATGGCTACACCTTC. This translates into CASTKLDGDYGYTF.

This chain links TRBV6-2 or TRBV6-3 with TRBJ1-4, with D hard to call. V was pared by 5 bases and J by 0 bases, with 7 bases between. CDR3 length equals 14 residues. Germline CDR1 MNHEY, CDR2 SVGEGT. Here the CDR3 DNA reads TGTGCCAGCAGTGACACATCAACTAATGAAAAACTGTTTTTT. Amino acids: CASSDTSTNEKLFF.

This clone was counted a single time. The chain joins TRBV19 to TRBJ1-5; 9 bases agree with TRBD1. CDR1 and CDR2 from the germline V gene are LNHDA and SQIVND (reference sequence). Trimming took 6 bases from V and 4 from J; bases not matched to a gene: 7. The CDR3 totals 15 residues. This CDR3 is CASRPFGTGNQPQHF. The CDR3 coding sequence is TGTGCCAGTAGACCGTTCGGGACAGGGAATCAGCCCCAGCATTTT.

The chain recombines TRBV5-6 with TRBJ2-5, with 9 bases lining up with TRBD2. The CDR3 consists of 19 residues. The germline gives CDR1 SGHDT, CDR2 YYEEEE. J was trimmed by 5 bases and V by 0 bases; bases with no gene match: 17. The CDR3 reads CASSLGLTWDSGGRETQYF. The CDR3 nucleotides read TGTGCCAGCAGCTTGGGTCTGACTTGGGATAGCGGGGGACGGGAGACCCAGTACTTC.

This clone has a single count. V gene TRBV9 combines with J gene TRBJ2-5; D might be TRBD2 (7 bases). Germline V gives CDR1 SGDLS, CDR2 YYNGEE. This CDR3 spans 15 amino acids. Trimming left V 0 bases short and J 4 bases short, with 13 bases between. The CDR3 DNA follows: TGTGCCAGCAGCGTAGAGGCAGGGGAGGGAGAGACCCAGTACTTC. Protein: CASSVEAGEGETQYF.

J is TRBJ2-7 and V is TRBV7-9, with TRBD1 identical over 7 bases. J gave up 7 bases and V 5 bases, and 5 bases lay outside the gene matches. CDR3 size: 12 residues. Germline lookup yields CDR1 SEHNR and CDR2 FQNEAQ (reference sequence). This CDR3 is CASSARGSEQYF. In DNA, the CDR3 is TGTGCCAGCAGCGCCAGGGGGTCTGAGCAGTACTTC.

V and J are TRBV2 and TRBJ2-4, with TRBD2 matching over 8 bases. CDR3 size: 15 residues. J lost 7 bases, V lost 2 bases, and 7 bases had no gene match. Germline-derived CDR1 and CDR2 are SNHLY and FYNNEI. CDR3 residues: CASSELGLVRNIQYF. CDR3 nucleotides: TGTGCCAGCAGTGAATTGGGACTAGTAAGGAACATTCAGTACTTC.

The gene calls are TRBV9 and TRBJ2-2; maybe TRBD2 (5 bases). This CDR3 has 16 amino acids. Germline CDR1 reads SGDLS; CDR2 reads YYNGEE. Trimming stripped 0 bases from V and 7 bases from J, with 16 bases between. The CDR3 sequence is CASSVGLRAEGGELFF. DNA for the CDR3: TGTGCCAGCAGCGTAGGTTTGCGGGCGGAAGGCGGGGAGCTGTTTTTT.

This clone was counted only a few times. The rearrangement uses TRBV11-2 and TRBJ1-6; possible D gene TRBD1, 5 bases. Germline V gene sequence: CDR1 SGHAT, CDR2 FQNNGV. V dropped 6 bases and J dropped 14 bases, with 17 bases sitting between them. CDR3 length: 13 residues. CDR3 sequence: CASSSARVKALHF. Written as DNA, the CDR3 is TGTGCCAGCAGTTCCGCCAGGGTTAAGGCCCTCCACTTT.